This is a list of T cell receptor beta chains from one sample in a study of beta chain features in type 1 diabetes. The assay was immunoSEQ multiplex PCR, and TCRdb's table has in-frame clones only and misses some. The sample lists about 410,000 clones; approximately 14% were seen once. The source material was naive CD4+ T cells from blood. The receptor set was obtained from a man aged 25-40 years in good health. Both conserved end residues are part of each CDR3. The D gene is left open where the match is weak. For some rows the clone size is stated as once, few or many, or as a class when expanded; others skip it.

TRBJ2-1 | NA | TRBD2 | TRBV7-3 | CASSLTRTSGEQFF | TGTGCCAGCAGCTTAACGCGGACTAGCGGTGAGCAGTTCTTC
TRBJ2-7 | few | TRBD1 | TRBV29-1 | CSVEDRTGGYEQYF | TGCAGCGTTGAAGATAGGACAGGGGGTTACGAGCAGTACTTC
TRBJ2-3 | few | NA | TRBV20-1 | CSVVTDTQYF | TGCAGTGTCGTCACAGATACGCAGTATTTT
TRBJ2-5 | NA | NA | TRBV7-2 | CASSLDLRTQETQYF | TGTGCCAGCAGCTTAGATCTCCGTACTCAAGAGACCCAGTACTTC
TRBJ1-2 | NA | NA | TRBV30 | CAWSSDNYGYTF | TGTGCCTGGAGTAGTGACAACTATGGCTACACCTTC
TRBJ2-2 | NA | NA | TRBV10-3 | CAISEGRRTGELFF | TGTGCCATCAGTGAGGGACGACGCACCGGGGAGCTGTTTTTT
TRBJ1-3 | NA | NA | TRBV30 | CAWSVRSALYSGNTIYF | TGTGCCTGGAGTGTTAGGAGTGCTCTCTACTCTGGAAACACCATATATTTT
TRBJ1-3 | NA | NA | TRBV7-9 | CASSEVGNTIYF | TGTGCCAGCAGCGAGGTTGGAAACACCATATATTTT
TRBJ2-2 | few | NA | TRBV7-2 | CASSSPGRGELFF | TGTGCCAGCAGCTCCCCGGGGCGCGGGGAGCTGTTTTTT
TRBJ1-1 | few | NA | TRBV4-1 | CASSQDPGVTEAFF | TGCGCCAGCAGCCAAGACCCAGGGGTCACTGAAGCTTTCTTT
TRBJ2-1 | few | NA | TRBV5-4 | CASRLSLAVVGNEQFF | TGTGCCAGCAGATTGAGTTTGGCTGTCGTGGGCAATGAGCAGTTCTTC
TRBJ2-7 | NA | NA | TRBV11-2 | CASSLVGSESRYEQYF | TGTGCCAGCAGCTTAGTCGGCAGTGAGTCACGCTACGAGCAGTACTTC
TRBJ2-1 | NA | NA | TRBV7-9 | CASSSSRDVDEQFF | TGTGCCAGCAGCTCTTCACGGGACGTCGATGAGCAGTTCTTC
TRBJ2-3 | few | NA | TRBV27 | CASRTSSHTDTQYF | TGTGCCAGCCGAACTAGCAGCCACACAGATACGCAGTATTTT
TRBJ2-1 | few | TRBD1 | TRBV7-9 | CATQQPGGNEQFF | TGTGCCACCCAACAGCCAGGGGGCAATGAGCAGTTCTTC
TRBJ2-1 | NA | TRBD1 | TRBV30 | CAWSGGQERVGGEQFF | TGTGCCTGGAGTGGTGGACAGGAGAGGGTTGGCGGTGAGCAGTTCTTC
TRBJ2-3 | NA | NA | TRBV6-6 | CASRAGTDTQYF | TGTGCCAGCAGGGCAGGGACAGATACGCAGTATTTT
TRBJ2-7 | few | NA | TRBV29-1 | CSVLRFDEQYF | TGCAGCGTTTTACGGTTCGACGAGCAGTACTTC
TRBJ1-5 | few | NA | TRBV9 | CASSQRGDNQPQHF | TGTGCCAGCAGTCAGAGGGGTGACAATCAGCCCCAGCATTTT
TRBJ2-6 | NA | TRBD1 | TRBV9 | CASTRTGTAGANVLTF | TGTGCCAGCACCCGGACAGGGACGGCTGGGGCCAACGTCCTGACTTTC
TRBJ2-5 | NA | TRBD2 | TRBV5-4 | CASSPTSKETQYF | TGTGCCAGCAGCCCGACTAGCAAAGAGACCCAGTACTTC
TRBJ2-5 | NA | NA | TRBV5-1 | CASSLVSQAGETQYF | TGCGCCAGCAGCTTGGTTTCACAGGCAGGGGAGACCCAGTACTTC
TRBJ2-7 | NA | NA | TRBV7-2 | CASTRRGAMAPYEQYF | TGTGCCAGCACCCGCCGGGGGGCCATGGCTCCCTACGAGCAGTACTTC
TRBJ2-3 | few | NA | TRBV18 | CASSPREDTQYF | TGTGCCAGCTCACCAAGAGAGGATACGCAGTATTTT
TRBJ2-7 | NA | NA | TRBV6-1 | CASSEAFTYEQYF | TGTGCCAGCAGTGAAGCATTTACGTACGAGCAGTACTTC
TRBJ2-3 | NA | TRBD2 | TRBV5-6 | CASSPRTSAGTQYF | TGTGCCAGCAGCCCCCGGACTAGCGCGGGTACGCAGTATTTT
TRBJ2-2 | few | NA | TRBV14 | CASSLSGRLTGELFF | TGTGCCAGCAGCCTATCCGGGCGCCTCACCGGGGAGCTGTTTTTT
TRBJ2-1 | few | NA | TRBV19 | CASSVPLEDNEQFF | TGTGCCAGTAGTGTGCCATTAGAGGACAATGAGCAGTTCTTC
TRBJ1-2 | NA | NA | TRBV7-9 | CASSFPGAVGYTF | TGTGCCAGCAGCTTTCCCGGGGCCGTTGGCTACACCTTC
TRBJ2-4 | few | TRBD2 | TRBV4-1 | CASSQSRGGLAKNIQYF | TGCGCCAGCAGCCAATCACGGGGGGGACTAGCCAAAAACATTCAGTACTTC
TRBJ2-3 | NA | NA | TRBV5-4 | CASSLASVADTQYF | TGTGCCAGCAGCTTGGCTAGCGTGGCAGATACGCAGTATTTT
TRBJ1-1 | few | TRBD1 | TRBV29-1 | CSVIRDRGTEAFF | TGCAGCGTGATCCGGGACAGGGGCACTGAAGCTTTCTTT
TRBJ1-1 | few | TRBD1 | TRBV28 | CAGSTGVQAFF | TGTGCCGGATCGACAGGGGTACAAGCTTTCTTT
TRBJ2-5 | NA | NA | TRBV5-4 | CASSRDATETQYF | TGCGCCAGCAGCCGGGATGCGACGGAGACCCAGTACTTC
TRBJ2-7 | few | NA | TRBV7-2 | CASSFPGQPYEQYF | TGTGCCAGCAGCTTTCCCGGACAGCCCTACGAGCAGTACTTC
TRBJ2-5 | few | NA | TRBV6-6 | CASSYAGQPPETQYF | TGTGCCAGCAGTTACGCCGGACAGCCCCCTGAGACCCAGTACTTC
TRBJ1-2 | NA | NA | TRBV25-1 | CASKSEGANYGYTF | TGTGCCAGCAAGTCGGAGGGCGCTAACTATGGCTACACCTTC
TRBJ2-1 | few | NA | TRBV30 | CAWSHDSSFPNEQFF | TGTGCCTGGAGTCATGACAGTAGTTTCCCCAATGAGCAGTTCTTC
TRBJ2-5 | NA | NA | TRBV5-1 | CASSRSGTQETQYF | TGCGCCAGCAGCCGCTCCGGGACGCAAGAGACCCAGTACTTC
TRBJ2-3 | few | NA | TRBV7-9 | CASSAGAYSTDTQYF | TGTGCCAGCAGCGCCGGGGCCTATAGCACAGATACGCAGTATTTT
TRBJ2-6 | NA | TRBD2 | TRBV4-3 | CASSQGLAGSFNVLTF | TGCGCCAGCAGCCAGGGGTTAGCGGGAAGCTTTAACGTCCTGACTTTC
TRBJ1-1 | NA | NA | TRBV29-1 | CSVVQGVNTEAFF | TGCAGCGTCGTCCAAGGGGTGAACACTGAAGCTTTCTTT
TRBJ2-3 | NA | TRBD2 | TRBV5-6 | CASSLEVGGGTDTQYF | TGTGCCAGCAGCTTGGAGGTCGGGGGGGGCACAGATACGCAGTATTTT
TRBJ2-3 | NA | TRBD2 | TRBV5-4 | CASSLIAGSRTDTQYF | TGTGCCAGCAGCTTGATAGCGGGGAGTCGCACAGATACGCAGTATTTT
TRBJ2-7 | NA | NA | TRBV21-1 | CASSPGAAQVYEQYF | TGTGCCAGCAGCCCCGGGGCCGCGCAGGTCTACGAGCAGTACTTC
TRBJ2-5 | NA | NA | TRBV7-9 | CASSRTGVQETQYF | TGTGCCAGCAGCCGGACGGGGGTACAAGAGACCCAGTACTTC
TRBJ2-7 | NA | NA | TRBV5-6 | CASSLRGSYEQYF | TGTGCCAGCAGCCTGCGGGGCTCCTACGAGCAGTACTTC
TRBJ2-1 | few | TRBD2 | TRBV4-2 | CASSPLGGSGRNEQFF | TGTGCCAGCAGCCCCCTTGGAGGGAGCGGGAGGAATGAGCAGTTCTTC
TRBJ2-3 | few | TRBD1 | TRBV4-3 | CASSQQEWDRSTDTQYF | TGCGCCAGCAGCCAACAAGAGTGGGACAGAAGCACAGATACGCAGTATTTT
TRBJ2-1 | few | TRBD2 | TRBV15 | CATSREFSGSGLNEQFF | TGTGCCACCAGCAGAGAGTTCAGCGGGAGTGGTCTCAATGAGCAGTTCTTC
TRBJ1-1 | few | NA | TRBV20-1 | CSASGMEGAFF | TGCAGTGCTAGTGGAATGGAGGGGGCTTTCTTT